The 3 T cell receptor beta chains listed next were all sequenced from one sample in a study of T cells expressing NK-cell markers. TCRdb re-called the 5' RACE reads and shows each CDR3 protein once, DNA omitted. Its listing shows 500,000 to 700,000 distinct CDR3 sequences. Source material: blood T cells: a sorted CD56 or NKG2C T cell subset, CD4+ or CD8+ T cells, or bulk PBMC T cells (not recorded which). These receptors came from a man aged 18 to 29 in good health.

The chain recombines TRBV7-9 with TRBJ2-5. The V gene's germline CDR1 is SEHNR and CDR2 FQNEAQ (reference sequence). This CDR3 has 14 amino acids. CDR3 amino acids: CASSLAVEYRTQYF.

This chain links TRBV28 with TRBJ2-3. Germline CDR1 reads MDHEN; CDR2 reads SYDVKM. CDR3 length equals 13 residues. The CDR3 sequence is CASSLDGSGTQYF.

The CDR3 region is CAISGQGRDEQFF. The J gene is TRBJ2-1, the V gene TRBV15; TCRdb lists TRBD1, though no DNA is available to test this call. Germline CDR1 is LNHNV and CDR2 is YYDKDF (reference sequence). This CDR3 contains 13 residues.